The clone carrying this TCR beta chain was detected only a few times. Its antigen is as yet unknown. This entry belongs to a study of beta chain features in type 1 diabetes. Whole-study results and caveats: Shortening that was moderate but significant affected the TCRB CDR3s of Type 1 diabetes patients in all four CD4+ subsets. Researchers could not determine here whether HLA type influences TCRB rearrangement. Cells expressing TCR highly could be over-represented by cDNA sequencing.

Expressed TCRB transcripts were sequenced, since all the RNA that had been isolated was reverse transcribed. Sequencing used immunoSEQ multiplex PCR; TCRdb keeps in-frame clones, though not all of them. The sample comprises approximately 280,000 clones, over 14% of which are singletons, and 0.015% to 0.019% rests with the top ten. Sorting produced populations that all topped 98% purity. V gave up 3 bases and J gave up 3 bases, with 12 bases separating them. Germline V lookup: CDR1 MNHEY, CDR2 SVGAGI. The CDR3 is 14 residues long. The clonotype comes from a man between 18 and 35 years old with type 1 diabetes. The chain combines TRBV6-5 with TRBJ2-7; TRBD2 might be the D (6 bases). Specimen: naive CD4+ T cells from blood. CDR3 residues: CASSYGSGSYEQYF. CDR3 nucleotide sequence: TGTGCCAGCAGTTATGGTAGCGGAAGCTACGAGCAGTACTTC.